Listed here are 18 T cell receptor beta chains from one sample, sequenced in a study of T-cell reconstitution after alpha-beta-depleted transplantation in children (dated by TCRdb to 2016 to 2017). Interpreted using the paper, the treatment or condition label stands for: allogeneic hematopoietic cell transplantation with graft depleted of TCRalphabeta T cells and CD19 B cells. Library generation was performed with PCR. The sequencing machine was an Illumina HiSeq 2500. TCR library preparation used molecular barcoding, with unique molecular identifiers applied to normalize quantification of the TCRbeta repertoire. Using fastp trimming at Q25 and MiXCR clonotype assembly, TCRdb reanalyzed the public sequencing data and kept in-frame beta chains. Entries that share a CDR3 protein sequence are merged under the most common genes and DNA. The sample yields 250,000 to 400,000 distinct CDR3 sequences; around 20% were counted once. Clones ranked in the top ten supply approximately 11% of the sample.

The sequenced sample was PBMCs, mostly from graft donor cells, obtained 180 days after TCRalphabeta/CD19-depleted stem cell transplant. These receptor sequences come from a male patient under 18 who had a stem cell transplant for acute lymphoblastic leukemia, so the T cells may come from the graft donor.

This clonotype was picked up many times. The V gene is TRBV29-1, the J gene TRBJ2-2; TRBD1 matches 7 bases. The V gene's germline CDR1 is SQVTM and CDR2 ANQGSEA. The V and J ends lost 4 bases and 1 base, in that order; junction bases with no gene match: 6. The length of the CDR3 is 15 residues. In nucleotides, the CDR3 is TGCAGCGTTGTACCCGGGACAGAGAACACCGGGGAGCTGTTTTTT. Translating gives CSVVPGTENTGELFF.

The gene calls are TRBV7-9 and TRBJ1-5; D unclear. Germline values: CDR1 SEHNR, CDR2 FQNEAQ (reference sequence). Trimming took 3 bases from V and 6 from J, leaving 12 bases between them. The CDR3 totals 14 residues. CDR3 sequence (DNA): TGTGCCAGCAGCTTCCGTGAAGCACCTCAGCCCCAGCATTTT. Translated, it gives CASSFREAPQPQHF.

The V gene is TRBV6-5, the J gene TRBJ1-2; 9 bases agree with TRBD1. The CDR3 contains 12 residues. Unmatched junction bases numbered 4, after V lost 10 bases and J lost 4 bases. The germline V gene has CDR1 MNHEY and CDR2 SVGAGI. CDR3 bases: TGTGCCACCGGACAGGGGCCCTATGGCTACACCTTC. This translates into CATGQGPYGYTF.

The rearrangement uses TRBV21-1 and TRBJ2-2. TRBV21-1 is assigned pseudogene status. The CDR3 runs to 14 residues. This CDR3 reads CASSNGLYTGELFF. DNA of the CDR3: TGTGCCAGCAGCAACGGGCTTTACACCGGGGAGCTGTTTTTT.

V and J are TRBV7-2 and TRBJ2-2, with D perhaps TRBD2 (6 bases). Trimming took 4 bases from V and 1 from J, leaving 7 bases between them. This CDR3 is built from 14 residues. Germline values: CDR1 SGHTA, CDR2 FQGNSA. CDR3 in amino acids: CASSSGVNTGELFF. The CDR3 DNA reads TGTGCCAGCAGCTCGGGGGTGAACACCGGGGAGCTGTTTTTT. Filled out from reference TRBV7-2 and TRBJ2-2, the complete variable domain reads GAGVSQSPSNKVTEKGKDVELRCDPISGHTALYWYRQSLGQGLEFLIYFQGNSAPDKSGLPSDRFSAERTGGSVSTLTIQRTQQEDSAVYLCASSSGVNTGELFFGEGSRLTVL.

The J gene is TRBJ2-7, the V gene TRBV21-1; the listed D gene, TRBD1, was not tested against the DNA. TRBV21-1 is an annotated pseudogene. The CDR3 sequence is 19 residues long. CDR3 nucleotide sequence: TGTGCCAGCAGCAAAGGGAGGCAGGTCCCGTCCTGGAGCTCCTACGAGCAGTACTTC. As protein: CASSKGRQVPSWSSYEQYF.

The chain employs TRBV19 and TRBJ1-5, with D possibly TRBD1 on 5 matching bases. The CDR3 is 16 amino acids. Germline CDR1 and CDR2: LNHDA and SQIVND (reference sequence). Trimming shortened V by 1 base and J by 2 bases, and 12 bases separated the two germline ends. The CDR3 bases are TGTGCCAGTAGTATAGTGGGGCAGGGCGGCAATCAGCCCCAGCATTTT. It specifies CASSIVGQGGNQPQHF.

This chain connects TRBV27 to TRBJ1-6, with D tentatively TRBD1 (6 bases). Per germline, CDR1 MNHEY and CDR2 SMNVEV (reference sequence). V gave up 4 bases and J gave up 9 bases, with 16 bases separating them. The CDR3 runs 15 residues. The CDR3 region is CASSSGGGGGSPLHF. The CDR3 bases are TGTGCCAGCAGTTCCGGCGGAGGGGGTGGTTCACCCCTCCACTTT.

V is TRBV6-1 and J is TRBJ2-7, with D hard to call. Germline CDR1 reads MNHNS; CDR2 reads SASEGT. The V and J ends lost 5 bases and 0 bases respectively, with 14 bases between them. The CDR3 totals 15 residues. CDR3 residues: CASSPPHDSSYEQYF. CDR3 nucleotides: TGTGCCAGCAGTCCCCCCCACGATAGCTCCTACGAGCAGTACTTC.

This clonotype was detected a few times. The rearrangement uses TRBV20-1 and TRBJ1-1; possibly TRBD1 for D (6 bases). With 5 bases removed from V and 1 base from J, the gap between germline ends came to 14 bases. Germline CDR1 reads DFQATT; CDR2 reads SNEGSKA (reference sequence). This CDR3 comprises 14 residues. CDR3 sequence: CSAVLGGRNTEAFF. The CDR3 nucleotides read TGCAGTGCTGTCCTAGGGGGAAGGAACACTGAAGCTTTCTTT.

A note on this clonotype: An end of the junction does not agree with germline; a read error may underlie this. Here the CDR3 DNA reads TGCAGTGCTAGAGATCTGGGCGAGCAGCACTTC. Translation: CSARDLGEQHF. The rearrangement joins TRBV20-1 to TRBJ2-7; D not resolved. This CDR3 is 11 amino acids long. From germline, CDR1 is DFQATT and CDR2 SNEGSKA (reference sequence).

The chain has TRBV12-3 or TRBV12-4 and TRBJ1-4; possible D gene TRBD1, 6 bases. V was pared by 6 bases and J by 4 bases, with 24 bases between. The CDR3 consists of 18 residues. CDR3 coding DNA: TGTGCCAGCAGCTTCTCCGGGACAACGAGGGGCTTTAATGAAAAACTGTTTTTT. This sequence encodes CASSFSGTTRGFNEKLFF.

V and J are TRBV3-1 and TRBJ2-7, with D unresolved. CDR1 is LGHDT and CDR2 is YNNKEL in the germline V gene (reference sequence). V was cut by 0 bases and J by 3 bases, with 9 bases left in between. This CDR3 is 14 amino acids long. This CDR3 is CASSQDSPGYEQYF. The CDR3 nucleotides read TGTGCCAGCAGCCAAGATTCCCCTGGCTACGAGCAGTACTTC.

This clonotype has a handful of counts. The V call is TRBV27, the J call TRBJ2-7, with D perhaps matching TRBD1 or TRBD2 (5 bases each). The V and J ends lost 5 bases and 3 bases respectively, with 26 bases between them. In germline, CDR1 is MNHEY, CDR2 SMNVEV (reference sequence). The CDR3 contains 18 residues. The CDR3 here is CASSPNGPAVYGGYEQYF. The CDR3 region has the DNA TGTGCCAGCAGTCCCAACGGGCCAGCAGTTTATGGGGGCTACGAGCAGTACTTC.

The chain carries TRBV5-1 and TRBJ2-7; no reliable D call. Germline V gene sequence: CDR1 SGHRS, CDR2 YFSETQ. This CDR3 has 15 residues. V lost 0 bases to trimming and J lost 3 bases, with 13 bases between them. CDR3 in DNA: TGCGCCAGCAGCTTGGAGGTACTACAAGTCTACGAGCAGTACTTC. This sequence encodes CASSLEVLQVYEQYF.

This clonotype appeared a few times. CDR3 residues: CASSLRLAGAVPYEQYF. CDR3 bases: TGTGCCAGCAGCTTGAGGCTAGCGGGAGCAGTACCCTACGAGCAGTACTTC. The chain is built from TRBV7-9 and TRBJ2-7; 10 bases are shared with TRBD2. CDR3 length equals 17 residues. Germline V gene sequence: CDR1 SEHNR, CDR2 FQNEAQ (reference sequence). The trim removed 3 bases at V and 2 bases at J, leaving 10 bases unmatched.

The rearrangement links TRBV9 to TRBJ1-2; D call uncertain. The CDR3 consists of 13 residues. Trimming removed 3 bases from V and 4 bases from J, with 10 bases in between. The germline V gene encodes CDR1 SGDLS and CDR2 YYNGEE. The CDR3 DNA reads TGTGCCAGCAGCGCCAGTCCAGTCTATGGCTACACCTTC. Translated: CASSASPVYGYTF.

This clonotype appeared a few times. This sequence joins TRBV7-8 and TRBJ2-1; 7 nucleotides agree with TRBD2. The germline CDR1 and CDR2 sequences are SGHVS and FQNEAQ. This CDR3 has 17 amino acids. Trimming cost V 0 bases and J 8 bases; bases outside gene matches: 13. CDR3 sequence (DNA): TGTGCCAGCAGCTTAGCCCCCCGGACTAGGTTGTACTATGAGCAGTTCTTC. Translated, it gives CASSLAPRTRLYYEQFF. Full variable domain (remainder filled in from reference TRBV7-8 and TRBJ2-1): GAGVSQSPRYKVAKRGQDVALRCDPISGHVSLFWYQQALGQGPEFLTYFQNEAQLDKSGLPSDRFFAERPEGSVSTLKIQRTQQEDSAVYLCASSLAPRTRLYYEQFFGPGTRLTVL.